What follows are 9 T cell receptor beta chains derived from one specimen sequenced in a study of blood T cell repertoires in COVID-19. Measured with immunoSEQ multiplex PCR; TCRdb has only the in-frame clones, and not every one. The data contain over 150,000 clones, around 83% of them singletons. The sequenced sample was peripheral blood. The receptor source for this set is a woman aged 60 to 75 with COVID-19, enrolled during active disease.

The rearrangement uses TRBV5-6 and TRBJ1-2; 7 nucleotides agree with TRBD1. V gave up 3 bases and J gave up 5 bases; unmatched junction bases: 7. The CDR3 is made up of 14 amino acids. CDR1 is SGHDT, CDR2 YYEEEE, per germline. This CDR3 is CASSSTGTEYGYTF. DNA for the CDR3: TGTGCCAGCAGCTCGACCGGGACAGAGTATGGCTACACCTTC.

CDR3 sequence: CASSLGTGIGQPQHF. The CDR3 DNA follows: TGCGCCAGCAGCTTAGGGACAGGGATCGGGCAGCCCCAGCATTTT. This chain connects TRBV5-1 to TRBJ1-5, with TRBD1 matching 9 bases. CDR1 is SGHRS and CDR2 is YFSETQ in the germline V gene. The ends lost 2 bases at V and 7 bases at J; junction bases unmatched: 7. CDR3 length equals 15 residues.

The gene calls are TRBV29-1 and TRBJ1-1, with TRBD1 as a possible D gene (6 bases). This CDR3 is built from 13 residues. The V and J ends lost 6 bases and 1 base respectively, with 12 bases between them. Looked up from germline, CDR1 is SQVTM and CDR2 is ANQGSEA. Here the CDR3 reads CSVYRDKNTEAFF. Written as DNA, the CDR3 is TGCAGCGTCTACCGGGACAAGAACACTGAAGCTTTCTTT.

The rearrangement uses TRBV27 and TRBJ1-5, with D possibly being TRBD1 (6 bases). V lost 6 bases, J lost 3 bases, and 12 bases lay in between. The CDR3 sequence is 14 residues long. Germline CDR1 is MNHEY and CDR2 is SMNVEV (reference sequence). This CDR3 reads CASSRTGSNQPQHF. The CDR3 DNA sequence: TGTGCCAGCAGCCGCACAGGGTCCAATCAGCCCCAGCATTTT.

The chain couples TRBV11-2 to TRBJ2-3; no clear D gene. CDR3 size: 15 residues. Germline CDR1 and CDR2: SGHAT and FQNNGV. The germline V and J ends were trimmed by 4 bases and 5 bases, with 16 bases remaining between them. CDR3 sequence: CASSSRVEVKDTQYF. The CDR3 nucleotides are TGTGCCAGCAGCTCCCGGGTCGAGGTAAAAGATACGCAGTATTTT. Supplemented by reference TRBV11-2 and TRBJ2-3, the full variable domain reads EAGVAQSPRYKIIEKRQSVAFWCNPISGHATLYWYQQILGQGPKLLIQFQNNGVVDDSQLPKDRFSAERLKGVDSTLKIQPAKLEDSAVYLCASSSRVEVKDTQYFGPGTRLTVL.

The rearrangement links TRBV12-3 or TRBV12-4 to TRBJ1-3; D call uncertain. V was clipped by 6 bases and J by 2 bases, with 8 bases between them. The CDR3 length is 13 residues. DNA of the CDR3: TGTGCCAGCAGCGCGACTGCTGGAAACACCATATATTTT. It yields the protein CASSATAGNTIYF.

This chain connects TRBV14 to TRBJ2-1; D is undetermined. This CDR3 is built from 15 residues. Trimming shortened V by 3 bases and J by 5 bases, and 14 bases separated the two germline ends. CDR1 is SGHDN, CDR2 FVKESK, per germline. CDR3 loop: CASSHWQWLNNEQFF. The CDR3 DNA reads TGTGCCAGCAGCCATTGGCAGTGGCTGAACAATGAGCAGTTCTTC.

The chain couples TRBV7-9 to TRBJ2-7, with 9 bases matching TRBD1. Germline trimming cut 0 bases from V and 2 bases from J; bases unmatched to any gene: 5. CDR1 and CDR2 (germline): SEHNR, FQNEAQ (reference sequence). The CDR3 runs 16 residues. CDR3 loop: CASSLAQDRGTYEQYF. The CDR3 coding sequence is TGTGCCAGCAGCTTAGCGCAGGACAGGGGTACCTACGAGCAGTACTTC.

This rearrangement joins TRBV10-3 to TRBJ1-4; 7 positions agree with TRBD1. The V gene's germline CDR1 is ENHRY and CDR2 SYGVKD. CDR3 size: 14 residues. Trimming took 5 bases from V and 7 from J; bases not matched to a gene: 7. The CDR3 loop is CAISTGEGSEKLFF. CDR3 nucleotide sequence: TGTGCCATCAGTACAGGGGAAGGTAGTGAAAAACTGTTTTTT.